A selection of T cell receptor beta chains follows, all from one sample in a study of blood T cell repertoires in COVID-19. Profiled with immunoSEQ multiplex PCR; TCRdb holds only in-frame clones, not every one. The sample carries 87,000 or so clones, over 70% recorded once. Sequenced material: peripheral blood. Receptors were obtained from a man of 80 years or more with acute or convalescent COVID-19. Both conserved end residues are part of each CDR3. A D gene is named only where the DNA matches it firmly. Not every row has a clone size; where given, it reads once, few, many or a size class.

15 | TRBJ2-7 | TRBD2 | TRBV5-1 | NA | CASSLGSGGLEEQYF | TGCGCCAGCAGCTTGGGATCGGGGGGTCTGGAAGAGCAGTACTTC
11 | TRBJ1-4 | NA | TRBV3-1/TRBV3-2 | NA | CASSGAEKLFF | TGTGCCAGCAGCGGGGCTGAAAAACTGTTTTTT
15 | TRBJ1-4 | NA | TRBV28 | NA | CASTKNSGGLEKLFF | TGTGCCAGCACAAAAAACTCAGGTGGATTGGAAAAACTGTTTTTT
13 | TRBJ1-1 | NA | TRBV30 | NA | CAWSDDRNTEAFF | TGTGCCTGGAGCGACGACAGGAACACTGAAGCTTTCTTT
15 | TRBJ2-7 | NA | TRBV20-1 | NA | CSASTGAGDTYEQYF | TGCAGTGCTAGTACTGGGGCAGGGGACACCTACGAGCAGTACTTC
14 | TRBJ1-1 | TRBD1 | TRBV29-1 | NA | CSVEDGQANTEAFF | TGCAGCGTTGAGGATGGACAGGCGAACACTGAAGCTTTCTTT
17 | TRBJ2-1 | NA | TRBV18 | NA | CASSPNQGSSSYNEQFF | TGTGCCAGCTCACCCAACCAGGGTTCGAGCTCCTACAATGAGCAGTTCTTC
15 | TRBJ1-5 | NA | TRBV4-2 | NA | CASSQGTGYDQPQHF | TGTGCCAGCAGCCAAGGAACAGGGTATGATCAGCCCCAGCATTTT
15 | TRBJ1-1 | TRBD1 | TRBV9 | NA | CASSVAKTGTTEAFF | TGTGCCAGCAGCGTAGCCAAGACAGGGACCACTGAAGCTTTCTTT
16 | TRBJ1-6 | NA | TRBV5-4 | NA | CASSLGADSHNSPLHF | TGTGCCAGCAGCTTGGGGGCGGACTCTCATAATTCACCCCTCCACTTT
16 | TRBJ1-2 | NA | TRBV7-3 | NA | CASSPLGGASNYGYTF | TGTGCCAGCAGCCCCCTCGGGGGGGCATCGAACTATGGCTACACCTTC
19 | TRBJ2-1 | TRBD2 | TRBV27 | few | CASSSPSGTSGGAKNEQFF | TGTGCCAGCAGTTCCCCATCCGGGACTAGCGGGGGGGCCAAGAATGAGCAGTTCTTC
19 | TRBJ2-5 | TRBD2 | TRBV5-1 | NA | CASSPGTSGGVWSGETQYF | TGCGCCAGCAGCCCCGGGACTAGCGGGGGGGTTTGGAGCGGAGAGACCCAGTACTTC
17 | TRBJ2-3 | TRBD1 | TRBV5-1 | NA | CASSSLVSGTGTDTQYF | TGCGCCAGCAGCTCGCTAGTCTCCGGGACAGGGACAGATACGCAGTATTTT
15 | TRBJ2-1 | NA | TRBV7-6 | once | CASSSYDRGLNEQFF | TGTGCCAGCAGCTCCTACGATCGCGGACTCAATGAGCAGTTCTTC
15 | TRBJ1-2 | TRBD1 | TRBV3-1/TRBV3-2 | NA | CASSQEQQGYGGYTF | TGTGCCAGCAGCCAAGAACAACAGGGGTACGGTGGCTACACCTTC
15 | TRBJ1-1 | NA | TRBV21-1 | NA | CASSPPDRTNTEAFF | TGTGCCAGTTCCCCTCCCGACAGGACGAACACTGAAGCTTTCTTT
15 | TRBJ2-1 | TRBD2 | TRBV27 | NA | CASSFPAGNTREQFF | TGTGCCAGCAGTTTCCCAGCGGGGAATACCCGAGAGCAGTTCTTC
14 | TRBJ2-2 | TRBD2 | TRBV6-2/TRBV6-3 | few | CASSYGGDAGELFF | TGTGCCAGCAGTTATGGGGGGGACGCCGGGGAGCTGTTTTTT
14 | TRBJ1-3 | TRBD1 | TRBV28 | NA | CAAHGQGGGNTIYF | TGTGCCGCGCATGGACAGGGAGGAGGAAACACCATATATTTT
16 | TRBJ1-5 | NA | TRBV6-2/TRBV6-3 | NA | CASSYERDLGNQPQHF | TGTGCCAGCAGTTACGAGAGGGACTTGGGCAATCAGCCCCAGCATTTT
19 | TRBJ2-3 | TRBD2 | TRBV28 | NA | CASSSFPGLAGRSTDTQYF | TGTGCCAGCAGTTCGTTTCCGGGACTAGCGGGAAGGTCGACAGATACGCAGTATTTT
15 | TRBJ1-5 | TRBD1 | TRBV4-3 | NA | CASSRDRVGNQPQHF | TGCGCCAGCAGCCGGGACAGGGTAGGCAATCAGCCCCAGCATTTT
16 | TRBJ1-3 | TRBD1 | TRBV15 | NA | CATSRVGTGYRNTIYF | TGTGCCACCAGCAGAGTAGGGACAGGGTATCGGAACACCATATATTTT
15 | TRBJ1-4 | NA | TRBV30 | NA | CAWSHSGGRGEKLFF | TGTGCCTGGAGCCATTCGGGGGGGCGGGGCGAAAAACTGTTTTTT
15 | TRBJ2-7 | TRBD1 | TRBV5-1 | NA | CASSTGTGEGYEQYF | TGCGCCAGCAGCACAGGGACAGGGGAGGGCTACGAGCAGTACTTC
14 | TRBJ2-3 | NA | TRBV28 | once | CASSPIVPRDTQYF | TGTGCCAGCAGTCCTATCGTCCCGAGGGATACGCAGTATTTT
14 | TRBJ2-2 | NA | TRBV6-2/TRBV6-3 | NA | CASSLVPYTGELFF | TGTGCCAGCAGTTTAGTTCCCTACACCGGGGAGCTGTTTTTT
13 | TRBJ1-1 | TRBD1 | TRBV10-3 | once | CAIQLRGDAEAFF | TGTGCCATACAGCTCAGGGGGGATGCTGAAGCTTTCTTT
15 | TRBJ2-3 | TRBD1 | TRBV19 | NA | CASSMRAGGTDTQYF | TGTGCCAGTAGTATGAGGGCAGGGGGAACAGATACGCAGTATTTT
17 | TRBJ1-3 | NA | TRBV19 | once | CASSIKGGNPLGNTIYF | TGTGCCAGTAGTATTAAAGGCGGCAATCCCCTCGGAAACACCATATATTTT
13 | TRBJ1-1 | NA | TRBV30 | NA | CAWSVARDTEAFF | TGTGCCTGGAGTGTAGCCCGGGACACTGAAGCTTTCTTT
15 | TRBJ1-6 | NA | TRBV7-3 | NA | CASSPQGTSYSPLHF | TGTGCCAGCAGCCCACAGGGAACTTCCTATTCACCCCTCCACTTT
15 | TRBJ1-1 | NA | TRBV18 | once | CASSPPNSQNTEAFF | TGTGCCAGCTCACCACCGAACAGCCAGAACACTGAAGCTTTCTTT
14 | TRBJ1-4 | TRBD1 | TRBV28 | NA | CASRTTGMGEKLFF | TGTGCCAGCAGAACGACAGGGATGGGAGAAAAACTGTTTTTT
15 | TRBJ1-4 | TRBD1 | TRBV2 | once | CASYGTGPTPTKLFF | TGTGCCAGTTACGGGACAGGCCCAACTCCGACCAAACTGTTTTTT
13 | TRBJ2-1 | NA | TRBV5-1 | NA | CASSLGLANEQFF | TGCGCCAGCAGCTTGGGCCTAGCAAATGAGCAGTTCTTC
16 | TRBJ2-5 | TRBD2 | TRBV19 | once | CASSAPGLAVQETQYF | TGTGCCAGTAGTGCCCCGGGACTAGCGGTACAAGAGACCCAGTACTTC
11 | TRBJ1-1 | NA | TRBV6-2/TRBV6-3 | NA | CASSSFTEAFF | TGTGCCAGCAGTTCTTTCACTGAAGCTTTCTTT
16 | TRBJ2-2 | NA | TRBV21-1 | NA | CASSKAVQREIGELFF | TGTGCCAGCAGCAAAGCGGTCCAGCGGGAGATCGGGGAGCTGTTTTTT
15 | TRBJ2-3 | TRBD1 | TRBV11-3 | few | CASSLTGGGTDTQYF | TGTGCCAGCAGCCTGACAGGGGGTGGCACAGATACGCAGTATTTT
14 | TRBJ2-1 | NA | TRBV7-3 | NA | CASSQLGQGNEQFF | TGTGCCTCTTCGCAACTCGGCCAGGGCAATGAGCAGTTCTTC
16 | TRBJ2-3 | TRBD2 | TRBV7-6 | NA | CASSPQTSGATDTQYF | TGTGCCAGCAGCCCACAGACTAGCGGGGCCACAGATACGCAGTATTTT
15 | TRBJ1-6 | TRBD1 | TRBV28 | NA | CASSFNRGRNSPLHF | TGTGCCAGCAGTTTTAACAGGGGACGAAATTCACCCCTCCACTTT
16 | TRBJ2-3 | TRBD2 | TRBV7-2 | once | CASSPTRGRRPDTQYF | TGTGCCAGCAGCCCAACGCGGGGGAGACGGCCCGATACGCAGTATTTT
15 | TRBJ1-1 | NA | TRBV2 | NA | CASSKPGLGNTEAFF | TGTGCCAGCAGCAAACCGGGTTTGGGGAACACTGAAGCTTTCTTT
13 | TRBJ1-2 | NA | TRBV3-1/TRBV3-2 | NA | CASSQGAGYGYTF | TGTGCCAGCAGCCAGGGTGCGGGATATGGCTACACCTTC
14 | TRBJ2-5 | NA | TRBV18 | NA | CASSPPGSQETQYF | TGTGCCAGCTCACCACCTGGGAGCCAAGAGACCCAGTACTTC